This T cell receptor beta chain was retrieved from a study of T-cell reconstitution after alpha-beta-depleted transplantation in children (TCRdb year 2016). Study-wide context: The study quantitatively tracked T-cell immune reconstitution after TCRalphabeta/CD19-depleted allogeneic hematopoietic cell transplantation in children using TCR repertoire profiling.

Reading the germline V gene gives CDR1 ENHRY and CDR2 SYGVKD. Trimming at the junction amounts to 8 bases on V and 5 bases on J, and the germline ends lie 12 bases apart. The CDR3 covers 12 residues, taking in both the cysteine and the phenylalanine. Only CDR3 DNA remains: 36 bases, in frame from the first base. This clonotype was observed at least ten times. Its antigen remains unidentified. No per-base quality is available; no much larger clone lies one base away. This specimen's treatment or condition label, per the study, means: allogeneic hematopoietic cell transplantation with graft depleted of TCRalphabeta T cells and CD19 B cells. The transplant recipients were children given TCRalphabeta/CD19-depleted allogeneic hematopoietic cell grafts. Findings and caveats that apply to the study as a whole: Apparently early alphabetaT-cell count recovery about two months after transplant reportedly relied on only several hundred rapidly expanded clones derived from non-depleted graft cells. The high TCRbeta diversity at day 60 in some patients was ascribed to recipient T cells and intrathymic progenitors that had survived conditioning. Hyperexpanded clone frequencies declined over subsequent months; after one year, T-cell counts and TCRbeta diversity were mostly attributed to newly produced T cells.

Library method: PCR. Sequenced on an Illumina HiSeq 2500. To normalize quantification of the TCRbeta repertoire, the TCR libraries were built with molecular barcoding that relied on unique molecular identifiers. The public reads were quality trimmed at Q25 with fastp and then assembled into clones with MiXCR by TCRdb, keeping productive beta chains. Under each unique CDR3 protein, matching rows form one entry showing the most common genes and DNA. Within this sample are around 450,000 distinct CDR3 sequences, with 43% of them counted one time only. The ten most abundant clones make up 27% of the sample.

This sample comprised PBMCs, obtained before TCRalphabeta/CD19-depleted stem cell transplant. The receptor's source is a girl aged 2-10 years with aplastic anemia, due to receive a stem cell transplant. Rearrangement joined TRBV10-3 to TRBJ2-5; the D segment could be TRBD2, given 6 matching bases. The sequenced DNA is TGTGCCATCTCGGAGGGGTGGGAGACCCAGTACTTC. This yields the protein CAISEGWETQYF.